The clone carrying this TCR beta chain was counted at least ten times. Its matching antigen is unknown. The entry originates in a study of T cells in Graves' hyperthyroidism and ophthalmopathy. Looking at the study overall: Peripheral blood specimens were obtained at initial diagnosis, prior to any treatment.

Amplified regions were TCR beta CDR3 sequences from RNA transcripts. First-round RT-PCR targeting the TCR CDR3 was performed with the HTBI primer set. TCRdb re-derived calls from the multiplex PCR reads in MiXCR, one entry per CDR3 protein. The sample records roughly 500,000 distinct CDR3 sequences, roughly 15% being singletons. With duration under 3 months, ophthalmopathy was active: Clinical Activity Score at least 3, NOSPECS at least 4. General study findings and limits: Through a model of 13 V-J features, ophthalmopathy was separated from stable hyperthyroidism.

The CDR3 runs 17 residues. The germline V gene has CDR1 SEHNR and CDR2 FQNEAQ (reference sequence). The ends were cut back, 2 bases at V and 2 bases at J, with 18 bases in the middle. Sequenced input: blood. The chain carries TRBV7-9 and TRBJ2-5; perhaps TRBD2 as D (5 bases). This receptor was taken from a woman in her twenties or thirties with Graves' ophthalmopathy. The CDR3 loop is CASSLLSSAVLQETQYF. The CDR3 region has the DNA TGTGCCAGCAGCTTACTTTCGTCAGCGGTTCTACAAGAGACCCAGTACTTC.